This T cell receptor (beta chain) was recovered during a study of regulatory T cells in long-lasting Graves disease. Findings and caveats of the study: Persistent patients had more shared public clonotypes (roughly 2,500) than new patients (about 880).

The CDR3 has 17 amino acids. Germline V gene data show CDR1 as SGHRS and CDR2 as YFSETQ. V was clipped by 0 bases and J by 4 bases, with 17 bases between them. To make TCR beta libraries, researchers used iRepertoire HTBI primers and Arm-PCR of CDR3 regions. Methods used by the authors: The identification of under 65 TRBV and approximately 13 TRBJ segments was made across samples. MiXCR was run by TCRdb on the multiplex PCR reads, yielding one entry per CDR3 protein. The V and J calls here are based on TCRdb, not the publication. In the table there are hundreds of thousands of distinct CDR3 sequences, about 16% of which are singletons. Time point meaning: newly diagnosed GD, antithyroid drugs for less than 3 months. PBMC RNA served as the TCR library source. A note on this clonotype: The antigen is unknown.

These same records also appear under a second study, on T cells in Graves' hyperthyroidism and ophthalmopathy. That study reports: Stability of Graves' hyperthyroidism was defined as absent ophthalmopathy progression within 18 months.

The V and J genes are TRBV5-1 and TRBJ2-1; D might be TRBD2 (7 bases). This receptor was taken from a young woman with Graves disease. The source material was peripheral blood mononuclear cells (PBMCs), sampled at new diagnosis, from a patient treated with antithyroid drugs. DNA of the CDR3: TGCGCCAGCAGCTTGGCCGGGGGGCTAAACCTATACAATGAGCAGTTCTTC. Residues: CASSLAGGLNLYNEQFF. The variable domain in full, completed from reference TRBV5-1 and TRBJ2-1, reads KAGVTQTPRYLIKTRGQQVTLSCSPISGHRSVSWYQQTPGQGLQFLFEYFSETQRNKGNFPGRFSGRQFSNSRSEMNVSTLELGDSALYLCASSLAGGLNLYNEQFFGPGTRLTVL.